The rows below give T cell receptor beta chains drawn from one sample of a study of T cells in Graves' hyperthyroidism and ophthalmopathy. TCRdb recomputed calls from the multiplex PCR reads with MiXCR, one row per CDR3 protein. The sample includes a few hundred thousand distinct CDR3 sequences, roughly 15% of them seen just once. The source material was blood. The receptors were sampled from a woman in her thirties with Graves' ophthalmopathy. CDR3s include the opening cysteine and the closing phenylalanine or tryptophan. The order of the fields is J gene, V gene, CDR3 protein.

TRBJ1-2 TRBV18 CASSPSAGNYGYTF
TRBJ1-5 TRBV13 CANLTGRKRNQPQHF
TRBJ2-1 TRBV27 CASRGQVYNEQFF
TRBJ2-2 TRBV27 CATRRGIGELFF
TRBJ1-1 TRBV7-9 CASKQLREGLNTEAFF
TRBJ1-3 TRBV5-6 CASILDRGGNTIYF
TRBJ2-7 TRBV10-3 CATTPGLAGAYEQYF
TRBJ1-5 TRBV20-1 CSASTGTDSNQPQHF
TRBJ2-2 TRBV6-2/TRBV6-3 CASSLDTIGGELFF
TRBJ1-3 TRBV3-1 CASSQRKGVPGNTIYF
TRBJ2-1 TRBV9 CASAGQFNEQFF
TRBJ2-7 TRBV28 CASSFSTGEQYF
TRBJ2-2 TRBV2 CASIAAGRTGELFF
TRBJ1-6 TRBV2 CASRKGQGTYNSPLHF
TRBJ2-7 TRBV7-9 CASSRAYEQYF
TRBJ2-3 TRBV28 CASGQGLSSTDTQYF
TRBJ1-1 TRBV12-3/TRBV12-4 CASSLTGAGTGGTEAFF
TRBJ1-1 TRBV9 CASSARTGGTEAFF
TRBJ2-1 TRBV12-3/TRBV12-4 CASSQRSSGGGVDQFF
TRBJ2-7 TRBV6-1 CASSPGTLYEQYF
TRBJ2-5 TRBV7-9 CASSFGSALVQETQYF
TRBJ2-3 TRBV7-7 CASSLRTPGTGSDTQYF
TRBJ1-4 TRBV20-1 CSAGLGQPRKLFF
TRBJ1-2 TRBV4-2 CASSQEAPTGGYGYTF
TRBJ1-1 TRBV20-1 CSARRGGALEAFF
TRBJ1-2 TRBV7-3 CASSLGGHRGANSVFRGYTF
TRBJ1-2 TRBV12-3/TRBV12-4 CASSFLGSGGYTF
TRBJ1-5 TRBV5-6 CASSSGTARNQPQHF
TRBJ2-1 TRBV5-6 CASSSSSGQGEVNEQFF
TRBJ1-6 TRBV12-3/TRBV12-4 CASSLMLQGAPNSPLHF
TRBJ2-3 TRBV5-1 CASSSGEGADTQYF
TRBJ2-7 TRBV6-1 CAKHSDRVDLSYEQYF
TRBJ1-2 TRBV5-6 CASSLLLGQVDTF
TRBJ2-3 TRBV5-1 CASSLRQGPDTQYF
TRBJ2-3 TRBV28 CASSSVGTGADTQYF
TRBJ1-4 TRBV5-1 CASTGQGNEKLFF
TRBJ2-3 TRBV11-2 CASSNRGVGTDTQYF
TRBJ1-3 TRBV6-1 CASSEWQMLNTIYF
TRBJ2-3 TRBV7-2 CASSLDGLTDTQYF
TRBJ1-4 TRBV18 CASSPSRVGEKLFF
TRBJ2-4 TRBV27 CASSLSVAVNIQYF